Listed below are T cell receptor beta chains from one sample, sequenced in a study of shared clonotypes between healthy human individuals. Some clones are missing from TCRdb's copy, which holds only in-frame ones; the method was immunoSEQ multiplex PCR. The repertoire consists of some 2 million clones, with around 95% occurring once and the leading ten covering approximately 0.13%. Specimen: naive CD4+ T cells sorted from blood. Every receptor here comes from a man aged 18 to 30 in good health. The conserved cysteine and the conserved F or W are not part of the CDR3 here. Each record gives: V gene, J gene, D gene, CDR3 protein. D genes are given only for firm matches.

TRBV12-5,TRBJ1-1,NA,ASGLGLGNTEAF
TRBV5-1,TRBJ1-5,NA,ASSQDSLNQPQH
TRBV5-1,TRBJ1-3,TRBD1,ASSFGQAEIRPGNTIY
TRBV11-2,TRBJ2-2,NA,ASSLFGVVNTGELF
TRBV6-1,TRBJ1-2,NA,ASSEATVDRFYT
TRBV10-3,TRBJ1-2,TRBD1,AISESPGGDYGYT
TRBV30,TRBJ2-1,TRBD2,AWSALRRGRAVEQF
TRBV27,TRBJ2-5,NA,ASSPGTFQETQY
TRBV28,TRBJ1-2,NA,ASSPGDYGYT
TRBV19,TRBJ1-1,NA,ASSIDAGKSTEAF
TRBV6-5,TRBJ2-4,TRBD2,ASSTGTSGRATLY
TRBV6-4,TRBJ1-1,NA,ASSTVPRGEAF
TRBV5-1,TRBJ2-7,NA,ASSPEGLGHEQY
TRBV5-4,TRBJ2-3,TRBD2,ASSLSGGGDTQY
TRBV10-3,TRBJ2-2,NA,AITDYGELF
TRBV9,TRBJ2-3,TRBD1,ASSQTGAVTDTQY
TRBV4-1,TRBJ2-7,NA,ASSQNLRGEQY
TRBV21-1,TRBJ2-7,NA,ASSKRDKSSYEQY
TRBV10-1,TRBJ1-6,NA,ASSESGNSPLH
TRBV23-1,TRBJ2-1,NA,ASSQGPRTGYNEQF
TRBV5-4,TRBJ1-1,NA,ASSWALGSPLLNTEAF
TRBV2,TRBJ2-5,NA,ASSTRGDQY
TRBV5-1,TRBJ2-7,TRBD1,ASSWRQGAYEQY
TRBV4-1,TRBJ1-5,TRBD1,ASSHADRVLGEPQH
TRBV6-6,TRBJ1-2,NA,ASSYSGGRGGYT
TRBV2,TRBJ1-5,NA,ASMGLTETGVGNQPQH
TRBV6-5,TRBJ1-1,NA,ASSFSNREGEAF
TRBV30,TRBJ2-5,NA,AWRRPLQETQY
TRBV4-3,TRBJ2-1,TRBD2,ASSQDMQLAGDNEQF
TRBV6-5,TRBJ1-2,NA,ASRRDQGTGYT
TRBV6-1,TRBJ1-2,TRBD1,ASSAPGQGYYGYT
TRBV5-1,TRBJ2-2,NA,ASSLGERTGELF
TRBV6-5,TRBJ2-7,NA,ATRRSYEQY
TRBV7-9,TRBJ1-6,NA,ATTTLSSYNSPLH
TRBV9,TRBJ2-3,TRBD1,ASSPRDRGRTDTQY
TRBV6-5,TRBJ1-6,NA,ASSRTGNSPLH
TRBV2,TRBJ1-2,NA,ASRQEAIYGYT
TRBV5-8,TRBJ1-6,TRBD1,ASSLGQGTSPLH
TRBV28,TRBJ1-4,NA,ASRHTQNEKLF
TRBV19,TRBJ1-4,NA,ASSNRGGGEKLF
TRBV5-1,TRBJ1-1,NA,ASSSTRGRAF
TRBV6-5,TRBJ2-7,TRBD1,ASSSPGQRYEQY
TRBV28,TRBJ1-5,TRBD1,ASSRRQGVNQPQH